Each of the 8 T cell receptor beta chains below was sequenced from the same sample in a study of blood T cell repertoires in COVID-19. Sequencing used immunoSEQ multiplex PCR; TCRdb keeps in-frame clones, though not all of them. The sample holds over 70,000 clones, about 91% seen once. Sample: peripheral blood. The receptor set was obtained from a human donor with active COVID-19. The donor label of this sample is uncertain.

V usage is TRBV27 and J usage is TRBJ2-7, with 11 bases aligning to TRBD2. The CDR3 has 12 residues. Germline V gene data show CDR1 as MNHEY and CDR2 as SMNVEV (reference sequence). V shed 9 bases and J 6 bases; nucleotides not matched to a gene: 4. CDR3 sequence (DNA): TGTGCCAGTAGCGGGGGGGGCTTCGAGCAGTACTTC. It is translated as CASSGGGFEQYF.

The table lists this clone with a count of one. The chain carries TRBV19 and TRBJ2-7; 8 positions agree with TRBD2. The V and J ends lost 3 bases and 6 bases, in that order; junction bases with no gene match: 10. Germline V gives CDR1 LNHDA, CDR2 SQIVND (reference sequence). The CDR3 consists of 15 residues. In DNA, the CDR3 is TGTGCCAGTAGTATGGGGGCCGGGGGGGCGAGCGAGCAGTACTTC. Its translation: CASSMGAGGASEQYF.

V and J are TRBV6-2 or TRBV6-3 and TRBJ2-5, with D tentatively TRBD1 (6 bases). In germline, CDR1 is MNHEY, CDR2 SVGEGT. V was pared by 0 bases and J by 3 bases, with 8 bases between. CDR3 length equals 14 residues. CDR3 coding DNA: TGTGCCAGCAGTTACTCGTCAGGGGAAGAGACCCAGTACTTC. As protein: CASSYSSGEETQYF.

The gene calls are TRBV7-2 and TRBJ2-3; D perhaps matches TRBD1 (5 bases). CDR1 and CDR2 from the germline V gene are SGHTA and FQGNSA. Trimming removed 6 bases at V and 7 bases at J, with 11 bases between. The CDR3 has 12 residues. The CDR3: CASSFPGHTQYF. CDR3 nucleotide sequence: TGTGCCAGCAGTTTCCCAGGGCATACGCAGTATTTT. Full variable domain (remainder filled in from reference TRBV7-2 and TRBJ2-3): GAGVSQSPSNKVTEKGKDVELRCDPISGHTALYWYRQSLGQGLEFLIYFQGNSAPDKSGLPSDRFSAERTGGSVSTLTIQRTQQEDSAVYLCASSFPGHTQYFGPGTRLTVL.

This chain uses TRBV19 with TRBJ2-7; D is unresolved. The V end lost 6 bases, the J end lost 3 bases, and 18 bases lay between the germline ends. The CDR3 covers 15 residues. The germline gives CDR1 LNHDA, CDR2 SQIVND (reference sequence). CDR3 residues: CASSPSPPTIYEQYF. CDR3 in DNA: TGTGCCAGTAGCCCCAGTCCCCCTACTATCTACGAGCAGTACTTC.

CDR3 DNA: TGTGCCAGCAGCTTTCGGCAGGGAGGTGAAAAACTGTTTTTT. Translated: CASSFRQGGEKLFF. The V and J genes are TRBV7-2 and TRBJ1-4, with D perhaps matching TRBD1 (5 bases). The CDR3 spans 14 residues. Germline CDR1 and CDR2: SGHTA and FQGNSA. The germline V and J ends were trimmed by 3 bases and 7 bases, with 12 bases remaining between them.

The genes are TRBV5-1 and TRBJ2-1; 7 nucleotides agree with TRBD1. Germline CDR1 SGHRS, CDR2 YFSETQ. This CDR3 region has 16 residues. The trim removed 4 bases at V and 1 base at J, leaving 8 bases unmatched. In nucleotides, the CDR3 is TGCGCCAGCAGCATGACAGGGCTCGATTCCTACAATGAGCAGTTCTTC. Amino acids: CASSMTGLDSYNEQFF.

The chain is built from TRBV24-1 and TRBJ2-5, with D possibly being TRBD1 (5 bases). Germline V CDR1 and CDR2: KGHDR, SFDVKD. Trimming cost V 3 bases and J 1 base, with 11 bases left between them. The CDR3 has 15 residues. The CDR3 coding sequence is TGTGCCACCAGTGATGGGGCGGCGGCCCAAGAGACCCAGTACTTC. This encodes CATSDGAAAQETQYF.